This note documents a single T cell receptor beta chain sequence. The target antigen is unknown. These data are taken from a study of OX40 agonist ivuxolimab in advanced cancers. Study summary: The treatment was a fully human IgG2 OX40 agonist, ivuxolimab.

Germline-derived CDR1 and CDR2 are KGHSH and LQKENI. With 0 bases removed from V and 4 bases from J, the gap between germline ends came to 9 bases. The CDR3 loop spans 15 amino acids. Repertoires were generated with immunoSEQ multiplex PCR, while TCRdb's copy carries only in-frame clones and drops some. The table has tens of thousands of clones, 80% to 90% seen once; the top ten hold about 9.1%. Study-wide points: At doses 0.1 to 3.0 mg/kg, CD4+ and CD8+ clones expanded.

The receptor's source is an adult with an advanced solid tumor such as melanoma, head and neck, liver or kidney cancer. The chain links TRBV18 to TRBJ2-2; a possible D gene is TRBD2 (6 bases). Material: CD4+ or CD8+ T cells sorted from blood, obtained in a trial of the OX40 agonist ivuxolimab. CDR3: CASSPPLGGTGELFF. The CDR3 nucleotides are TGTGCCAGCTCACCACCGCTGGGGGGCACCGGGGAGCTGTTTTTT. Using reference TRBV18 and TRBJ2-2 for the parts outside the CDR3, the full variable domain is NAGVMQNPRHLVRRRGQEARLRCSPMKGHSHVYWYRQLPEEGLKFMVYLQKENIIDESGMPKERFSAEFPKEGPSILRIQQVVRGDSAAYFCASSPPLGGTGELFFGEGSRLTVL.